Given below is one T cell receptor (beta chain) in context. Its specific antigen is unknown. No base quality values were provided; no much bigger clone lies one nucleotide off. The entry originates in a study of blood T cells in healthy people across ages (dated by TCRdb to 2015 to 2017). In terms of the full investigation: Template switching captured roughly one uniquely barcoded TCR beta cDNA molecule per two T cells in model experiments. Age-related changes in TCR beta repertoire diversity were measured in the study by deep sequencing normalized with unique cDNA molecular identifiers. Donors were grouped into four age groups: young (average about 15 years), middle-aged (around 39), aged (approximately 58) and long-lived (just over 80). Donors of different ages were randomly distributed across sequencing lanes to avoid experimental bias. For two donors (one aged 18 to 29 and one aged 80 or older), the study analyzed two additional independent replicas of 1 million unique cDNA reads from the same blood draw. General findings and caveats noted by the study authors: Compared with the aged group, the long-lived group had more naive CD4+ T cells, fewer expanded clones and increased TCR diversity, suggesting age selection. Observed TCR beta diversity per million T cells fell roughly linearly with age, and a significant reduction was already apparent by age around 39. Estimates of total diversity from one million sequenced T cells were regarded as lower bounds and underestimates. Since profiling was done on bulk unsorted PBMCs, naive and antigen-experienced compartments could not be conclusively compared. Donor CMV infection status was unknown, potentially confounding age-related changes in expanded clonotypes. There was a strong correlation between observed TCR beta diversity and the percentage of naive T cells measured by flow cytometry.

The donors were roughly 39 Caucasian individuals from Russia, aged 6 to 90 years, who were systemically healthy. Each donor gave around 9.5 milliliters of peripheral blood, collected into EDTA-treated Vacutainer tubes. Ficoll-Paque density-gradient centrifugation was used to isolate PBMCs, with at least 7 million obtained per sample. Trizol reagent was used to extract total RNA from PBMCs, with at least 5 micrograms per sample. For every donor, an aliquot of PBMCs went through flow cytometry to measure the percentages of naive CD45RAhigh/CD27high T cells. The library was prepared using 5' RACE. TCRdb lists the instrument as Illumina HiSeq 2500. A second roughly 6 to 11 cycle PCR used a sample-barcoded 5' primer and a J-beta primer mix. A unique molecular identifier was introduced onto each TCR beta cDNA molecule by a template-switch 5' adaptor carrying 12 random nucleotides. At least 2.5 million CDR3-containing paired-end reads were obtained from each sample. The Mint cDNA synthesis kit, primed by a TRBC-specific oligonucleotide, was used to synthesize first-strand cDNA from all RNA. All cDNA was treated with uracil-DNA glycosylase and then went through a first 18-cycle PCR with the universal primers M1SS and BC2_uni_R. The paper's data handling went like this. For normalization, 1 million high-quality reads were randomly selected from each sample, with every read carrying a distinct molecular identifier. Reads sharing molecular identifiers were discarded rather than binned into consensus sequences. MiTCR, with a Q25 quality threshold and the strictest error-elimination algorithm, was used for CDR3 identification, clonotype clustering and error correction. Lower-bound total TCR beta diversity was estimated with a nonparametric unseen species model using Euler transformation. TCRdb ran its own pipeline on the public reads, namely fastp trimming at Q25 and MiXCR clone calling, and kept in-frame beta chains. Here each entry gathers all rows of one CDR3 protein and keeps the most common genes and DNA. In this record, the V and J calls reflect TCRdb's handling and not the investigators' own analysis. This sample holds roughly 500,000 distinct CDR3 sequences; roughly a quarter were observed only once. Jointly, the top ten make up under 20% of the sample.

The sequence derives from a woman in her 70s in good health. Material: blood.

Here the CDR3 is given as CSAKQRGNTDTQYF. Read as DNA, the sequence is TGCAGTGCTAAACAGCGGGGAAACACAGATACGCAGTATTTT. The V and J segments used are TRBV20-1 and TRBJ2-3; the junction holds 7 bases that match TRBD2. The germline V gene encodes CDR1 DFQATT and CDR2 SNEGSKA (reference sequence). V is pruned by 4 bases and J by 2 bases, leaving 6 bases of the junction without a gene match. The CDR3 contains 14 residues, cysteine and phenylalanine counted. The sequence is cut down to CDR3 DNA, 42 bases in frame from base 1.